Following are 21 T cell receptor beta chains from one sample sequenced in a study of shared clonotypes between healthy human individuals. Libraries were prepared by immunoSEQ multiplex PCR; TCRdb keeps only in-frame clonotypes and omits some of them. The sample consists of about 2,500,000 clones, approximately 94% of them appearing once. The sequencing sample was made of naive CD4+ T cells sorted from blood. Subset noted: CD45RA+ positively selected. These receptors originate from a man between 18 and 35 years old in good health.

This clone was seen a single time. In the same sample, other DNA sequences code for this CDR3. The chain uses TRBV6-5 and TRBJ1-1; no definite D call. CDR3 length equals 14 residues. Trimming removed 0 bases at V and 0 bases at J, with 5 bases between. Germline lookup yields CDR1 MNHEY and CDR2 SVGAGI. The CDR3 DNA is TGTGCCAGCAGTTACTCTGGTCTGAACACTGAAGCTTTCTTT. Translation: CASSYSGLNTEAFF.

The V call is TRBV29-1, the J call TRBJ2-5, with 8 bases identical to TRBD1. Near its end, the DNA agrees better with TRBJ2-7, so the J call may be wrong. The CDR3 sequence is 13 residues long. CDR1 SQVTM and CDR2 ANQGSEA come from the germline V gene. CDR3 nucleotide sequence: TGCAGCGTTAGTCAGGGGGCTACCTACGAGCAGTACTTC. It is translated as CSVSQGATYEQYF.

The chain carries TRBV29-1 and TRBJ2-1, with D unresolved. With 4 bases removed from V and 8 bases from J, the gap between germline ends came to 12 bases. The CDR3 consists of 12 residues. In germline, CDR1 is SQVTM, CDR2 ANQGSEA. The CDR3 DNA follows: TGCAGCGTTGTAAATCAAGTCCATGAGCAGTTCTTC. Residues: CSVVNQVHEQFF.

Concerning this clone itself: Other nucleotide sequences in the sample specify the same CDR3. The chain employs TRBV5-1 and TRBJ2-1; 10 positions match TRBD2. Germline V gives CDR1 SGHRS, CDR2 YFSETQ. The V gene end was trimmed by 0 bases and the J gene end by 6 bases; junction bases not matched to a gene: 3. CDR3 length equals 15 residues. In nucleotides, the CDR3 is TGCGCCAGCAGCTTGGCCAGCGGGAGGGGCAATGAGCAGTTCTTC. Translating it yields CASSLASGRGNEQFF.

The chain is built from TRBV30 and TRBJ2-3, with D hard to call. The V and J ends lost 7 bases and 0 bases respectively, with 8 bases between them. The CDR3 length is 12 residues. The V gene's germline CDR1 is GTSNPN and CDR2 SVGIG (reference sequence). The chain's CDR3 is CAFAQSTDTQYF. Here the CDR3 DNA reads TGTGCCTTTGCCCAGAGCACAGATACGCAGTATTTT.

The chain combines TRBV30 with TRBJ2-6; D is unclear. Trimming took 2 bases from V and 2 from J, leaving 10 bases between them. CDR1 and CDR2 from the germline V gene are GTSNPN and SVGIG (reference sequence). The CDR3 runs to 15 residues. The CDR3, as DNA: TGTGCCTGGAGTCGAACCAAGACTGGGGCCAACGTCCTGACTTTC. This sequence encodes CAWSRTKTGANVLTF.

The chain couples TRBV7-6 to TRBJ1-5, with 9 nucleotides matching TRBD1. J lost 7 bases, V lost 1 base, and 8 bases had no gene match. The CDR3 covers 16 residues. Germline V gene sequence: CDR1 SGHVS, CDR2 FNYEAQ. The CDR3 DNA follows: TGTGCCAGCAGCTTAGGGCCGGGACAGGGTTACCAGCCCCAGCATTTT. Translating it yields CASSLGPGQGYQPQHF.

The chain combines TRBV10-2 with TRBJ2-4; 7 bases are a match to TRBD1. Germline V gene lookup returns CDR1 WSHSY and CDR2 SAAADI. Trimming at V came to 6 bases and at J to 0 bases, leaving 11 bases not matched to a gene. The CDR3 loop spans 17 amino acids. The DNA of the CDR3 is TGCGCCAGCAGGGTAGGGCAGGGGGATCTAGCCAAAAACATTCAGTACTTC. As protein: CASRVGQGDLAKNIQYF.

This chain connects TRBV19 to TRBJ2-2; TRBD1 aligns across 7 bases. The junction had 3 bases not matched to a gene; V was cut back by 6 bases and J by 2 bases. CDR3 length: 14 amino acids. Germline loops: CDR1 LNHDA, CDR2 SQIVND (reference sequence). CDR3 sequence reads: CASRKGANTGELFF. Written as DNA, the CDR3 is TGTGCCAGTAGGAAGGGGGCCAACACCGGGGAGCTGTTTTTT.

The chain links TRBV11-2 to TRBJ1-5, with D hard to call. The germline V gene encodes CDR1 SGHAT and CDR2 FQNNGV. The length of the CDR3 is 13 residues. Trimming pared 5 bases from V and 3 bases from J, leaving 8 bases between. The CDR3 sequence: CASSHGDNQPQHF. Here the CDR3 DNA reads TGTGCCAGCAGCCACGGGGACAATCAGCCCCAGCATTTT.

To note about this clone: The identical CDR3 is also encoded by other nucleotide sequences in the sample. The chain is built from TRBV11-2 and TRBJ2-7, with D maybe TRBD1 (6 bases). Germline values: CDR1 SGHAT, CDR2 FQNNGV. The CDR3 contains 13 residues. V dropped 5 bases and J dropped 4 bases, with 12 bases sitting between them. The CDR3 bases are TGTGCCAGCAGCCTAGGACAGTCTTACGAGCAGTACTTC. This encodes CASSLGQSYEQYF.

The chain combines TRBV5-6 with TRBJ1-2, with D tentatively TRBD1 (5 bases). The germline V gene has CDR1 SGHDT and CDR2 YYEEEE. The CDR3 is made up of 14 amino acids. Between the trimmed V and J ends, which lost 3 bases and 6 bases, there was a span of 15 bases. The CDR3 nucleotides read TGTGCCAGCAGCTCCCCAGGGAGGGAAAATGGCTACACCTTC. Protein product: CASSSPGRENGYTF.

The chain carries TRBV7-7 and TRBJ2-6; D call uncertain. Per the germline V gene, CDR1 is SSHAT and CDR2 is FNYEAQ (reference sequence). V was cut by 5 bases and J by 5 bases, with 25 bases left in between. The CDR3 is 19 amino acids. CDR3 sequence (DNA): TGTGCCAGCAGCGCGTCTCTTAAGTGCCACAAAAGTCGGGCCAACGTCCTGACTTTC. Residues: CASSASLKCHKSRANVLTF.

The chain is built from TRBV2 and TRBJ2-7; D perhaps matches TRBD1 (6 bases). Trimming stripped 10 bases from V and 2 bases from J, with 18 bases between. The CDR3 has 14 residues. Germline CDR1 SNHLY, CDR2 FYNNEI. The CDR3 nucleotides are TGTGCCACTCGAGCAGGGGCCCTAACCTACGAGCAGTACTTC. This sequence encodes CATRAGALTYEQYF.

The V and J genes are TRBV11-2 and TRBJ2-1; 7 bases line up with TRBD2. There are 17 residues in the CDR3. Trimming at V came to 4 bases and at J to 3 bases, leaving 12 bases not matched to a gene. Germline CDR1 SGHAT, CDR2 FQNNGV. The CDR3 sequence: CASSSAVGAGDYNEQFF. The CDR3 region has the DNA TGTGCCAGCAGCTCCGCCGTTGGGGCGGGAGACTACAATGAGCAGTTCTTC.

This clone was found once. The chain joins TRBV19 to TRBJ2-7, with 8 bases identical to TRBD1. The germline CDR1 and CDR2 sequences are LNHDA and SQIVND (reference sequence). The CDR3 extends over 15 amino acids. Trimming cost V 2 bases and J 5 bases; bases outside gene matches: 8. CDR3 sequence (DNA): TGTGCCAGTAGTATAACTAGGACAGGGTCGGACGAGCAGTACTTC. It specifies CASSITRTGSDEQYF.

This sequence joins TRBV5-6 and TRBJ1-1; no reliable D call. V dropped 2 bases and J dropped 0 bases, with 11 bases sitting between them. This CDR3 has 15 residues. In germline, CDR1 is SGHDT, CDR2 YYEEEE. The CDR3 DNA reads TGTGCCAGCAGCTTTAGGAGGACCTTGAACACTGAAGCTTTCTTT. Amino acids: CASSFRRTLNTEAFF.

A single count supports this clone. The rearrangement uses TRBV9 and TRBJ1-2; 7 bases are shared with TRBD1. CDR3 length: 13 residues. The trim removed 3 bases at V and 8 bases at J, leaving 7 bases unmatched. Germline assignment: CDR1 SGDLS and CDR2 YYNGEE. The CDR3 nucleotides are TGTGCCAGCAGCGCCTCAGGGGGTGGGGGCTACACCTTC. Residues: CASSASGGGGYTF. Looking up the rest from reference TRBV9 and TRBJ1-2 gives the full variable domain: DSGVTQTPKHLITATGQRVTLRCSPRSGDLSVYWYQQSLDQGLQFLIQYYNGEERAKGNILERFSAQQFPDLHSELNLSSLELGDSALYFCASSASGGGGYTFGSGTRLTVV.

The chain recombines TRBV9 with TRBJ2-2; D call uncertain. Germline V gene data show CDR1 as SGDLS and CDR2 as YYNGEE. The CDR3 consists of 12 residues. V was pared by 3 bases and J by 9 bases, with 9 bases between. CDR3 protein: CASSDGRWELFF. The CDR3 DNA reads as TGTGCCAGCAGCGACGGAAGATGGGAGCTGTTTTTT.

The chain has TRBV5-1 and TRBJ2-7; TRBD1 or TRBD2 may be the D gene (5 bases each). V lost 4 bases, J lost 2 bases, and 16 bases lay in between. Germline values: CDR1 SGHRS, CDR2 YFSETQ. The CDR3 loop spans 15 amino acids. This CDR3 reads CASSPSSGTTYEQYF. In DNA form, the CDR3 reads TGCGCCAGCAGCCCCTCTTCAGGGACGACCTACGAGCAGTACTTC. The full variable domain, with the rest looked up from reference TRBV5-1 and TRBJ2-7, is KAGVTQTPRYLIKTRGQQVTLSCSPISGHRSVSWYQQTPGQGLQFLFEYFSETQRNKGNFPGRFSGRQFSNSRSEMNVSTLELGDSALYLCASSPSSGTTYEQYFGPGTRLTVT.

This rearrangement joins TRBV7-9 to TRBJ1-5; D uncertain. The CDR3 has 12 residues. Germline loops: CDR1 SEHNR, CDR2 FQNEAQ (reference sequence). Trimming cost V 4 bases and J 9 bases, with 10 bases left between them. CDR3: CASSWGGGPQHF. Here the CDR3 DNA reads TGTGCCAGCAGCTGGGGTGGCGGGCCCCAGCATTTT.